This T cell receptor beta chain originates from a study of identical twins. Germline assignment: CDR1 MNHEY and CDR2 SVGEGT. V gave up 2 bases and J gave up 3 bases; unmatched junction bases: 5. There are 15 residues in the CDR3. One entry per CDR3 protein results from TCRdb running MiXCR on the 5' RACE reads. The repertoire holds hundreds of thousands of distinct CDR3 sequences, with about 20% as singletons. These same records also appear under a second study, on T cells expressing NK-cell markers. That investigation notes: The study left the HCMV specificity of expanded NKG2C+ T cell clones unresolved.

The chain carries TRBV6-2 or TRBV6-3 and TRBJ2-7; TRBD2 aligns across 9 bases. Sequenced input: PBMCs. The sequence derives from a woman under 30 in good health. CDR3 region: CASSYPAGGGYEQYF. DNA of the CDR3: TGTGCCAGCAGTTACCCAGCGGGAGGAGGCTACGAGCAGTACTTC.